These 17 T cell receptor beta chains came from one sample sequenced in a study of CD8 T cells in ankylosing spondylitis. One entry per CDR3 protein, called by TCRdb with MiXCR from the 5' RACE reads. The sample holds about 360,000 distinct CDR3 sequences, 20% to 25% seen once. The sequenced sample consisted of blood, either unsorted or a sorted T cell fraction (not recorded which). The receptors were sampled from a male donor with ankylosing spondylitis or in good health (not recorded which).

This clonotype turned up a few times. In DNA, the CDR3 is TGTGCCAGCAGCTTCGGGAAAACCGGGGAGCTGTTTTTT. It specifies CASSFGKTGELFF. The chain is built from TRBV11-2 and TRBJ2-2; TRBD2 might be the D (5 bases). CDR3 length equals 13 residues. Germline lookup yields CDR1 SGHAT and CDR2 FQNNGV. Trimming removed 3 bases from V and 5 bases from J, with 7 bases in between.

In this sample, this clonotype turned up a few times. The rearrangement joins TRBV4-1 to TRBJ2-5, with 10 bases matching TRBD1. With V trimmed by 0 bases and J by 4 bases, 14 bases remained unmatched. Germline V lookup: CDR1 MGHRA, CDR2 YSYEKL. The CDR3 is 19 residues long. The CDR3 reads CASSQEGSGTGARGETQYF. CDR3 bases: TGCGCCAGCAGCCAAGAGGGATCCGGGACAGGGGCCCGGGGAGAGACCCAGTACTTC.

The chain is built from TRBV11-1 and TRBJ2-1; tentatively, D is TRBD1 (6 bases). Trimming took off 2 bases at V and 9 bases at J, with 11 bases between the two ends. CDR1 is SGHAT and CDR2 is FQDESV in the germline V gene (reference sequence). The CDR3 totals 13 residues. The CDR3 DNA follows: TGTGCCAGCAGCTTAACAGGGTCCAGTGAGCAGTTCTTC. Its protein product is CASSLTGSSEQFF. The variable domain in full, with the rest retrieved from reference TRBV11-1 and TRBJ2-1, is EAEVAQSPRYKITEKSQAVAFWCDPISGHATLYWYRQILGQGPELLVQFQDESVVDDSQLPKDRFSAERLKGVDSTLKIQPAELGDSAMYLCASSLTGSSEQFFGPGTRLTVL.

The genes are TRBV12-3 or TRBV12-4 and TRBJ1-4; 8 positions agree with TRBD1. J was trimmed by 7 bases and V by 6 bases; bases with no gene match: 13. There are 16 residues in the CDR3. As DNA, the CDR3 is TGTGCCAGCAGCCCAAGCGTCGGACAGGGCTTTGAAAAACTGTTTTTT. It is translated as CASSPSVGQGFEKLFF.

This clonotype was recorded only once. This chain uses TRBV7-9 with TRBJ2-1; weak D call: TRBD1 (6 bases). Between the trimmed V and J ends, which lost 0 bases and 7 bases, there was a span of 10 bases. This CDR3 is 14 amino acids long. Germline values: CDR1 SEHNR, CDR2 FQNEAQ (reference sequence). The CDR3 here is CASSLARQGNEQFF. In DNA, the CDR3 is TGTGCCAGCAGCTTAGCCAGGCAGGGGAATGAGCAGTTCTTC.

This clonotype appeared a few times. CDR3 in amino acids: CSVEGAAGGTTDTQYF. CDR3 coding DNA: TGCAGCGTCGAGGGGGCTGCGGGGGGTACCACAGATACGCAGTATTTT. The V gene is TRBV29-1, the J gene TRBJ2-3; TRBD2 is a possible D gene (8 bases). V was trimmed by 6 bases and J by 2 bases, leaving 21 bases between them. The CDR3 is made up of 16 amino acids. Germline CDR1 SQVTM, CDR2 ANQGSEA.

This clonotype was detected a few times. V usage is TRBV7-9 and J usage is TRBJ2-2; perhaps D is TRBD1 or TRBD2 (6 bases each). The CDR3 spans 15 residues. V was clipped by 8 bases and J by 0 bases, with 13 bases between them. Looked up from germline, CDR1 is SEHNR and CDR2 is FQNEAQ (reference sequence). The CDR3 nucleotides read TGTGCCAGCGCGGGGACACTTTCGAACACCGGGGAGCTGTTTTTT. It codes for CASAGTLSNTGELFF.

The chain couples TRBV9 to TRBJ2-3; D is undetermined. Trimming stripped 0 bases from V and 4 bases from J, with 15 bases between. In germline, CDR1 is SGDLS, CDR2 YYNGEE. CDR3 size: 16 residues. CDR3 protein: CASSVAWSSHPDTQYF. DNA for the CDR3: TGTGCCAGCAGCGTAGCTTGGTCCAGCCACCCAGATACGCAGTATTTT.

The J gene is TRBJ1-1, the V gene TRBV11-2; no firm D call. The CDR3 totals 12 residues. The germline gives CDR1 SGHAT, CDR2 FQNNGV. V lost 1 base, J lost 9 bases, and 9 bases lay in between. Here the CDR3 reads CASSLGSAQAFF. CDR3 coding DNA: TGTGCCAGCAGCTTAGGGTCAGCCCAAGCTTTCTTT.

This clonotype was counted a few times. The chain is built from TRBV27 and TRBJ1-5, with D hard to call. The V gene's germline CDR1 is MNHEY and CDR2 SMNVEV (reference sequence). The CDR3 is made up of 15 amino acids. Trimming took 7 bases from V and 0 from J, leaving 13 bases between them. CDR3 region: CASKKEEYSNQPQHF. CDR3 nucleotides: TGTGCCAGCAAAAAGGAGGAATATAGCAATCAGCCCCAGCATTTT.

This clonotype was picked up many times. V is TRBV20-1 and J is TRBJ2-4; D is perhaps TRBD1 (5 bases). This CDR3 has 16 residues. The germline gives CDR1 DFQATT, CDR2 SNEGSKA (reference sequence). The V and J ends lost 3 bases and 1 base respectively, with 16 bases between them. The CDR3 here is CSARDQGAHAKNIQYF. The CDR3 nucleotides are TGCAGTGCTAGGGACCAAGGGGCTCACGCCAAAAACATTCAGTACTTC.

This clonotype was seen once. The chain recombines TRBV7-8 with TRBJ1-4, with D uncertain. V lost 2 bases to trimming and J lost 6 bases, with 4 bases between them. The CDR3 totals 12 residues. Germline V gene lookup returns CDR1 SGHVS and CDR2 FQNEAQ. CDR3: CASSLPDEKLFF. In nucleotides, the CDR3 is TGTGCCAGCAGCTTACCGGATGAAAAACTGTTTTTT.

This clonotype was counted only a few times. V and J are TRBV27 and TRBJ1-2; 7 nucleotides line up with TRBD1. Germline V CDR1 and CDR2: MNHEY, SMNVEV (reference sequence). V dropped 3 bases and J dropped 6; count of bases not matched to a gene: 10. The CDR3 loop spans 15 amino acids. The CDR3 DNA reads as TGTGCCAGCAGTTTTATAGGGGGCCTAGGGGATGGCTACACCTTC. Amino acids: CASSFIGGLGDGYTF.

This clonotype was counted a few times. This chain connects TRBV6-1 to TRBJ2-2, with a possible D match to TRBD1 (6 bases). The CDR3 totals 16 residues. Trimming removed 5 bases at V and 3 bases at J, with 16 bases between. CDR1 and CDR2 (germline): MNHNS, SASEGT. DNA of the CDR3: TGTGCCAGCAGTAAACCGGGACAACTGGACACCGGGGAGCTGTTTTTT. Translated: CASSKPGQLDTGELFF.

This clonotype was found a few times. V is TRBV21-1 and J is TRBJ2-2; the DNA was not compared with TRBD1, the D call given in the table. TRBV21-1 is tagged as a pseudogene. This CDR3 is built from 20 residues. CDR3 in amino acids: CASSKARPCPTPANTGELFF. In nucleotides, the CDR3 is TGTGCCAGCAGCAAAGCACGCCCCTGCCCAACACCGGCGAACACCGGGGAGCTGTTTTTT.

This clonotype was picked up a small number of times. The CDR3 is CASSLGPTGVASPLHF. The CDR3 nucleotides read TGTGCCAGCAGCTTAGGTCCGACAGGGGTGGCTTCACCCCTCCACTTT. This sequence joins TRBV7-9 and TRBJ1-6, with TRBD1 matching 8 bases. The CDR3 contains 16 residues. Germline V lookup: CDR1 SEHNR, CDR2 FQNEAQ (reference sequence). The V segment lost 1 base and the J segment 9 bases; nucleotides outside the gene matches: 8.

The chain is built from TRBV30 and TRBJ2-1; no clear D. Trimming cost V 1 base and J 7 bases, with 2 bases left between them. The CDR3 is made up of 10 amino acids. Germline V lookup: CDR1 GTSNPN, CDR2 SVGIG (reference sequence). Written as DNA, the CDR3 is TGTGCCTGGAGTGAAAATGAGCAGTTCTTC. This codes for CAWSENEQFF. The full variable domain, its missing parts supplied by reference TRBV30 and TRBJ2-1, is SQTIHQWPATLVQPVGSPLSLECTVEGTSNPNLYWYRQAAGRGLQLLFYSVGIGQISSEVPQNLSASRPQDRQFILSSKKLLLSDSGFYLCAWSENEQFFGPGTRLTVL.